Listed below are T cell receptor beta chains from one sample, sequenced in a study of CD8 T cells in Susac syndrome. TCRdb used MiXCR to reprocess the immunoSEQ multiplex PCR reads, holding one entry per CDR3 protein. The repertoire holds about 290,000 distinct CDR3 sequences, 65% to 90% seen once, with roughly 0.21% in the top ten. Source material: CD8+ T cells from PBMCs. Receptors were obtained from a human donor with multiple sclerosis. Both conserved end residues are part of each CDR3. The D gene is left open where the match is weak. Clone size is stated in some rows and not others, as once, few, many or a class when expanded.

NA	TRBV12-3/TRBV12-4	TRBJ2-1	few	TGTGCCAGCAGGAGGAACAATGAGCAGTTCTTC	CASRRNNEQFF
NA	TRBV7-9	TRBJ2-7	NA	TGTGCCAGCAGCTCACCCCGGGGTAGATTCTTCTACGAGCAGTACTTC	CASSSPRGRFFYEQYF
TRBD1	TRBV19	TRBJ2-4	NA	TGTGCCACCCTGGACAGGTCCGGTGGGCGAAACATTCAGTACTTC	CATLDRSGGRNIQYF
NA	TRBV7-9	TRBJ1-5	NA	TGTGCCAGCAGCTTAGGCGGATTTCAGCCCCAGCATTTT	CASSLGGFQPQHF
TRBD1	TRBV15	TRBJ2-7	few	TGTGCCACCAGCATCGAAGGACAGGGTGGTTACGAGCAGTACTTC	CATSIEGQGGYEQYF
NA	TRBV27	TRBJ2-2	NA	TGTGCCAGCAGGGAAAGGGGACTGACCCGTGGCGGGGAGCTGTTTTTT	CASRERGLTRGGELFF
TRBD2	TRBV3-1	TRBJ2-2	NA	TGTGCCAGCAGTTTCAGGACTAGCGGGAGTAAAATAGACACCGGGGAGCTGTTTTTT	CASSFRTSGSKIDTGELFF
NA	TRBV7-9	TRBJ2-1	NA	TGTGCCAGCAGCTTAGTTCTCCCCTTATGGAATGAGCAGTTCTTC	CASSLVLPLWNEQFF
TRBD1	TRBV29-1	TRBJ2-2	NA	TGCAGCGTTTCCGGACAGGGGCCTCCGACCGGGGAGCTGTTTTTT	CSVSGQGPPTGELFF
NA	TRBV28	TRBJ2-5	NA	TGTGCCAGCAGCTCGCCGGACTACCAAGAGACCCAGTACTTC	CASSSPDYQETQYF
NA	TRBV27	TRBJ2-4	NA	TGTGCCAGCAGTTCGATCGATGGAAACATTCAGTACTTC	CASSSIDGNIQYF
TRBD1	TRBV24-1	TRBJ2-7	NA	TGTGCCACCAGTGACCCCGGGACAGCATACGAGCAGTACTTC	CATSDPGTAYEQYF
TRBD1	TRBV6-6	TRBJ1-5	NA	TGTGCCAGCAGTAGGCCCGGACAGGGGTACAATCAGCCCCAGCATTTT	CASSRPGQGYNQPQHF
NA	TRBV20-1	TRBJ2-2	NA	TGCAGTGGGGCTTTCCCCCCTCATCCTCCGAACACCGGGGAGCTGTTTTTT	CSGAFPPHPPNTGELFF